The 28 T cell receptor beta chains given below trace back to one sample, sequenced in a study of blood T cell repertoires in COVID-19. Clones were sequenced by immunoSEQ multiplex PCR, and TCRdb holds only the in-frame ones, with some missing. The repertoire holds roughly 290,000 clones, with roughly 90% as singletons. Sequencing was performed on PBMCs or T cells enriched from blood (not recorded which). These receptors were taken from a woman younger than 35 with acute COVID-19.

This chain joins TRBV19 and TRBJ1-2; 10 bases line up with TRBD1. The CDR3 totals 14 residues. J lost 4 bases, V lost 5 bases, and 4 bases had no gene match. Germline values: CDR1 LNHDA, CDR2 SQIVND (reference sequence). CDR3 nucleotides: TGTGCCAGTAGTCCGGGACAGGGGTTCTATGGCTACACCTTC. This sequence encodes CASSPGQGFYGYTF.

The chain combines TRBV28 with TRBJ2-7; D is unresolved. V was shortened by 2 bases and J by 5 bases, with 10 bases between the two germline ends. The germline CDR1 and CDR2 sequences are MDHEN and SYDVKM. This CDR3 is 13 amino acids long. The chain's CDR3 is CASSLPPRDEQYF. The CDR3 DNA reads as TGTGCCAGCAGTTTACCCCCTAGAGACGAGCAGTACTTC.

This chain uses TRBV18 with TRBJ1-1; no definite D call. V was shortened by 3 bases and J by 0 bases, with 5 bases between the two germline ends. CDR3 length: 13 residues. Looked up from germline, CDR1 is KGHSH and CDR2 is LQKENI. The CDR3 reads CASSPQLNTEAFF. The DNA of the CDR3 is TGTGCCAGCTCACCCCAGTTGAACACTGAAGCTTTCTTT.

This chain uses TRBV11-2 with TRBJ2-7; TRBD1 might be the D (5 bases). The CDR3 extends over 13 amino acids. The germline V gene encodes CDR1 SGHAT and CDR2 FQNNGV. Trimming stripped 4 bases from V and 3 bases from J, with 10 bases between. The CDR3 region has the DNA TGTGCCAGCAGCTCAAGGGGCGTCTACGAGCAGTACTTC. It translates to CASSSRGVYEQYF.

This sequence joins TRBV5-4 and TRBJ1-1; D unclear. This CDR3 is built from 11 residues. V gave up 3 bases and J gave up 7 bases, with 7 bases separating them. CDR1 and CDR2 (germline): SGHNT, YYREEE (reference sequence). The CDR3 loop reads CASSSQVEAFF. DNA of the CDR3: TGTGCCAGCAGCTCACAAGTTGAAGCTTTCTTT.

The chain employs TRBV6-5 and TRBJ2-7, with unresolved D. This CDR3 is 12 amino acids long. Germline V gene data show CDR1 as MNHEY and CDR2 as SVGAGI. Trimming removed 7 bases at V and 0 bases at J, with 7 bases between. CDR3 DNA sequence: TGTGCCAGCAACCAGGTCTCCTACGAGCAGTACTTC. Translation: CASNQVSYEQYF.

This chain uses TRBV9 with TRBJ2-2; TRBD2 aligns across 9 bases. Germline loops: CDR1 SGDLS, CDR2 YYNGEE. V gave up 0 bases and J gave up 4 bases; unmatched junction bases: 4. CDR3 length: 16 amino acids. The CDR3 reads CASSVGVAGVTGELFF. The CDR3 nucleotides read TGTGCCAGCAGCGTAGGGGTAGCGGGGGTCACCGGGGAGCTGTTTTTT.

The chain links TRBV27 to TRBJ1-6, with 8 bases that match TRBD1. Per the germline V gene, CDR1 is MNHEY and CDR2 is SMNVEV (reference sequence). The CDR3 is 15 residues long. After removal of 5 bases from V and 11 bases from J, the junction contained 11 bases not matched to a gene. CDR3 bases: TGTGCCAGCAGTCCCGGGACAGGCCCGGTGGCACCCCTCCACTTT. Amino acid sequence: CASSPGTGPVAPLHF.

V is TRBV14 and J is TRBJ2-1, with 12 nucleotides matching TRBD2. With V trimmed by 1 base and J by 10 bases, 11 bases remained unmatched. CDR3 length: 17 residues. Germline CDR1 and CDR2: SGHDN and FVKESK. The CDR3 loop is CASSQGGLAGGPEEQFF. CDR3 coding DNA: TGTGCCAGCAGCCAAGGTGGGCTAGCGGGAGGGCCGGAAGAGCAGTTCTTC.

This clone was seen a single time. The genes are TRBV7-8 and TRBJ2-7; 9 nucleotides line up with TRBD2. Trimming cost V 3 bases and J 0 bases; bases outside gene matches: 3. From germline, CDR1 is SGHVS and CDR2 FQNEAQ. The CDR3 length is 15 residues. CDR3 bases: TGTGCCAGCAGCTTCCGACTAGCGGTCTCCTACGAGCAGTACTTC. Translated, it gives CASSFRLAVSYEQYF.

The V call is TRBV4-3, the J call TRBJ1-6; TRBD1 might be the D (6 bases). Between the trimmed V and J ends, which lost 0 bases and 7 bases, there was a span of 10 bases. The CDR3 has 15 residues. Per germline, CDR1 LGHNA and CDR2 YSLEER. The CDR3 spells CASSQDSTGNSPLHF. Here the CDR3 DNA reads TGCGCCAGCAGCCAAGATTCAACAGGGAATTCACCCCTCCACTTT.

V usage is TRBV7-9 and J usage is TRBJ1-2; tentative D call: TRBD1 (5 bases). CDR1 SEHNR and CDR2 FQNEAQ come from the germline V gene (reference sequence). There are 15 residues in the CDR3. Trimming removed 4 bases at V and 2 bases at J, with 14 bases between. Written as DNA, the CDR3 is TGTGCCAGCAGCTCCCCGGGGGTAGTGAACTATGGCTACACCTTC. It specifies CASSSPGVVNYGYTF.

The table lists this clone with a count of one. The chain links TRBV6-5 to TRBJ2-5; maybe TRBD1 (8 bases). V shed 2 bases and J shed 4 bases, with 14 bases lying between them. From germline, CDR1 is MNHEY and CDR2 SVGAGI. The CDR3 has 15 amino acids. Here the CDR3 reads CASSYDRGGRETQYF. DNA for the CDR3: TGTGCCAGCAGTTACGACAGGGGAGGGCGAGAGACCCAGTACTTC.

V usage is TRBV30 and J usage is TRBJ1-5; TRBD1 matches 9 bases. The germline V gene encodes CDR1 GTSNPN and CDR2 SVGIG (reference sequence). The CDR3 loop spans 16 amino acids. After removal of 0 bases from V and 6 bases from J, the junction contained 9 bases not matched to a gene. CDR3 DNA sequence: TGTGCCTGGAGTGTAGACGGGACAGGGCTAAGTCAGCCCCAGCATTTT. As protein: CAWSVDGTGLSQPQHF.

This chain connects TRBV18 to TRBJ1-5; 7 nucleotides align to TRBD1. CDR3 length: 15 amino acids. V trimming: 6 bases; J trimming: 2 bases; junction bases outside the gene matches: 7. Germline V CDR1 and CDR2: KGHSH, LQKENI. CDR3 residues: CASSDFGQGNQPQHF. DNA for the CDR3: TGTGCCAGCTCGGATTTTGGACAGGGCAATCAGCCCCAGCATTTT.

The V call is TRBV28, the J call TRBJ2-6, with a tentative D call TRBD2 (6 bases). Trimming took 2 bases from V and 2 from J, leaving 10 bases between them. CDR3 length equals 16 residues. Germline V lookup: CDR1 MDHEN, CDR2 SYDVKM. Here the CDR3 reads CASSLGGKTGANVLTF. CDR3 DNA: TGTGCCAGCAGTTTAGGGGGGAAGACTGGGGCCAACGTCCTGACTTTC.

The rearrangement uses TRBV11-2 and TRBJ1-3, with 8 bases identical to TRBD1. Germline assignment: CDR1 SGHAT and CDR2 FQNNGV. After removal of 5 bases from V and 2 bases from J, the junction contained 5 bases not matched to a gene. The CDR3 is 15 residues long. CDR3 residues: CASSASTGAGNTIYF. The CDR3 DNA is TGTGCCAGCAGCGCTTCGACAGGGGCTGGAAACACCATATATTTT.

The chain joins TRBV18 to TRBJ2-1; 7 bases fit TRBD2. Looked up from germline, CDR1 is KGHSH and CDR2 is LQKENI. Trimming took 8 bases from V and 4 from J; bases not matched to a gene: 8. This CDR3 has 14 residues. CDR3 bases: TGTGCCAGCGGTGTCCTAGCGGAGTACAATGAGCAGTTCTTC. Translation gives CASGVLAEYNEQFF.

This clone has just one count. The chain combines TRBV5-1 with TRBJ2-2; 7 bases match TRBD2. V was pared by 6 bases and J by 0 bases, with 5 bases of the junction left unmatched. This CDR3 is built from 15 residues. CDR1 is SGHRS and CDR2 is YFSETQ in the germline V gene. Here the CDR3 DNA reads TGCGCCAGCAACCGGGACTACACGAACACCGGGGAGCTGTTTTTT. Protein product: CASNRDYTNTGELFF.

J is TRBJ2-1 and V is TRBV4-2; tentatively, D is TRBD2 (6 bases). This CDR3 has 15 amino acids. Germline V CDR1 and CDR2: LGHNA, YNFKEQ. V gave up 3 bases and J gave up 12 bases, with 21 bases separating them. CDR3 in amino acids: CASSHNSAGGVGQFF. The CDR3, as DNA: TGTGCCAGCAGCCATAACTCCGCTGGAGGGGTAGGGCAGTTCTTC.

The chain has TRBV30 and TRBJ2-7; 14 bases line up with TRBD2. This CDR3 comprises 18 residues. Germline CDR1 is GTSNPN and CDR2 is SVGIG (reference sequence). V dropped 1 base and J dropped 9; count of bases not matched to a gene: 17. CDR3 nucleotides: TGTGCCTGGAGTGCCGACAGGGGGACTAGCGGGAGCTTACGTAGGCAGTACTTC. This encodes CAWSADRGTSGSLRRQYF.

The chain uses TRBV29-1 and TRBJ2-1, with 14 positions matching TRBD2. The CDR3 is made up of 17 amino acids. Unmatched junction bases numbered 6, after V lost 3 bases and J lost 2 bases. Germline V gene sequence: CDR1 SQVTM, CDR2 ANQGSEA. This CDR3 reads CSVDLGLAGAPYNEQFF. CDR3 in DNA: TGCAGCGTTGACTTGGGACTAGCGGGAGCTCCCTACAATGAGCAGTTCTTC.

The rearrangement joins TRBV24-1 to TRBJ2-1; D ambiguous. In germline, CDR1 is KGHDR, CDR2 SFDVKD. There are 12 residues in the CDR3. The V end was cut by 3 bases, the J end by 4 bases, with 3 bases between. This chain's CDR3 is CATSDPYNEQFF. The CDR3 DNA follows: TGTGCCACCAGTGATCCATACAATGAGCAGTTCTTC.

The J gene is TRBJ2-1, the V gene TRBV5-5; D might be TRBD1 (6 bases). Germline V gene sequence: CDR1 SGHKS, CDR2 YYEKEE (reference sequence). The CDR3 loop spans 17 amino acids. Trimming stripped 0 bases from V and 2 bases from J, with 15 bases between. CDR3 bases: TGTGCCAGCAGCTTGGGTTCCCAGGGGCCACCCTACAATGAGCAGTTCTTC. This encodes CASSLGSQGPPYNEQFF.

The chain employs TRBV19 and TRBJ2-7; 11 bases fit TRBD2. Germline V gives CDR1 LNHDA, CDR2 SQIVND (reference sequence). The CDR3 spans 19 residues. The ends lost 0 bases at V and 5 bases at J; junction bases unmatched: 15. The CDR3 here is CASSIEGPLAGGLGDEQYF. CDR3 nucleotide sequence: TGTGCCAGTAGTATAGAGGGGCCGCTAGCGGGAGGACTGGGAGACGAGCAGTACTTC.

This chain connects TRBV25-1 to TRBJ1-1; D uncertain. Trimming pared 5 bases from V and 1 base from J, leaving 14 bases between. Germline CDR1 reads MGHDK; CDR2 reads SYGVNS. CDR3 length: 15 residues. This chain's CDR3 is CASSPPDTANTEAFF. The CDR3 DNA sequence: TGTGCCAGCAGTCCTCCCGACACGGCGAACACTGAAGCTTTCTTT. Complete variable domain (other parts from reference TRBV25-1 and TRBJ1-1): EADIYQTPRYLVIGTGKKITLECSQTMGHDKMYWYQQDPGMELHLIHYSYGVNSTEKGDLSSESTVSRIRTEHFPLTLESARPSHTSQYLCASSPPDTANTEAFFGQGTRLTVV.

The rearrangement uses TRBV3-1 (or the pseudogene TRBV3-2) and TRBJ2-7, with 7 nucleotides matching TRBD2. V was pared by 5 bases and J by 2 bases, with 12 bases of the junction left unmatched. The CDR3 sequence is 16 residues long. From germline, CDR1 is LGHDT and CDR2 YNNKEL (reference sequence). The DNA of the CDR3 is TGTGCCAGCAGCGAACTTACTAGCGATGTTACCTACGAGCAGTACTTC. It translates to CASSELTSDVTYEQYF.

The chain has TRBV5-6 and TRBJ1-5; 7 nucleotides match TRBD1. V shed 3 bases, J shed 7 bases, and the junction held 4 bases outside the gene matches. CDR3 size: 13 residues. Germline loops: CDR1 SGHDT, CDR2 YYEEEE. The CDR3 sequence is CASSSTGTQPQHF. In DNA, the CDR3 is TGTGCCAGCAGCTCGACAGGGACCCAGCCCCAGCATTTT.